The clone carrying this TCR beta chain was detected once. CDR3 length: 16 amino acids. V was shortened by 3 bases and J by 9 bases, with 18 bases between the two germline ends. CDR1 SNHLY and CDR2 FYNNEI come from the germline V gene. These data originate in a study of T cell responses to AZD1222 COVID-19 vaccine. Clones were sequenced by immunoSEQ multiplex PCR, and TCRdb holds only the in-frame ones, with some missing. The sample consists of around 130,000 clones, about 89% of them appearing once. V and J are TRBV2 and TRBJ1-6; D is possibly TRBD1 (5 bases). The sequencing here drew on peripheral blood, taken on day 0 of AZD1222 vaccination. This receptor was identified in an adult in good health. DNA for the CDR3: TGTGCCAGCAGTGATCGTCGTCAGGGCTTGGGTTCACCCCTCCACTTT. It encodes CASSDRRQGLGSPLHF.